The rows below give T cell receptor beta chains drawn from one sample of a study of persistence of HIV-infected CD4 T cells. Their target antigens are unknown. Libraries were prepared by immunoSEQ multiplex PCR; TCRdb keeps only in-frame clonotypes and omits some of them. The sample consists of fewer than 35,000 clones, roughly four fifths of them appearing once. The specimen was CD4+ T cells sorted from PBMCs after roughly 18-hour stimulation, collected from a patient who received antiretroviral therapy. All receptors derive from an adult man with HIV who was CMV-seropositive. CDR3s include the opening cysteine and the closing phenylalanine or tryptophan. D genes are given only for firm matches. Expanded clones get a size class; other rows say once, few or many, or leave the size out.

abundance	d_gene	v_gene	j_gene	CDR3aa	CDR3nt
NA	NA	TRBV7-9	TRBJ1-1	CASSLDRSHTEAFF	TGTGCCAGCAGCTTAGATCGTTCCCACACTGAAGCTTTCTTT
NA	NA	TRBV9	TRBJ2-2	CASSAREVSYTGELFF	TGTGCCAGCAGCGCCCGGGAAGTCAGTTACACCGGGGAGCTGTTTTTT
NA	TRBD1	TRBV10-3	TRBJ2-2	CAISPGQGGTGELFF	TGTGCCATCAGCCCGGGACAGGGTGGTACCGGGGAGCTGTTTTTT
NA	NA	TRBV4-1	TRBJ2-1	CASSQIWGSEQFF	TGCGCCAGCAGCCAGATATGGGGCAGCGAGCAGTTCTTC
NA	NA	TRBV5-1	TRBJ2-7	CASSLAAGGGSYEQYF	TGCGCCAGCAGCTTGGCTGCGGGTGGCGGCTCCTACGAGCAGTACTTC
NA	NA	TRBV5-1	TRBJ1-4	CASSPSPAGNEKLFF	TGCGCCAGCAGCCCTTCCCCGGCAGGAAATGAAAAACTGTTTTTT
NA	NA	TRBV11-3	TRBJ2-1	CASSLDLGFAIRNEQFF	TGTGCCAGCAGCTTAGATCTGGGGTTTGCAATCCGCAATGAGCAGTTCTTC
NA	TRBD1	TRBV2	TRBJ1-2	CASSDRGLGYGYTF	TGTGCCAGCAGTGACAGGGGGCTAGGGTATGGCTACACCTTC
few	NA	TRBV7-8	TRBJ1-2	CASSLDLYGYTF	TGTGCCAGCAGCCTGGACCTCTATGGCTACACCTTC
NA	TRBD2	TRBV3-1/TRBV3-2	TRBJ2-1	CASSRIAGGLSYNEQFF	TGTGCCAGCAGCCGAATAGCGGGGGGGCTCTCCTACAATGAGCAGTTCTTC
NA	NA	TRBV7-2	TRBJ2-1	CASSLWTDIYNEQFF	TGTGCCAGCAGCTTGTGGACAGATATCTACAATGAGCAGTTCTTC
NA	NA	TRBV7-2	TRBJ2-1	CASSSFGDQYNEQFF	TGTGCCAGCAGCTCTTTTGGGGATCAATACAATGAGCAGTTCTTC
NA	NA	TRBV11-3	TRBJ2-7	CASSPGWTESSYEQYF	TGTGCCAGCAGCCCAGGGTGGACAGAGAGCTCCTACGAGCAGTACTTC
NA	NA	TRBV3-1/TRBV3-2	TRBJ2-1	CASSQFFLRGSGNNEQFF	TGTGCCAGCAGCCAATTTTTCCTCAGGGGCTCAGGTAACAATGAGCAGTTCTTC
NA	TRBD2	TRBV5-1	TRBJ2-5	CASEAGGPGETQYF	TGCGCCAGTGAAGCGGGGGGGCCGGGGGAGACCCAGTACTTC
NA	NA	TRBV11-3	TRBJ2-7	CASSLAWGDEQYF	TGTGCCAGCAGCTTAGCCTGGGGGGACGAGCAGTACTTC
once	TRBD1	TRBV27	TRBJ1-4	CASSFGQAFNEKLFF	TGTGCCAGCAGTTTCGGACAGGCCTTTAATGAAAAACTGTTTTTT
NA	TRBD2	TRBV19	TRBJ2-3	CASSRTSGGSNTDTQYF	TGTGCCAGTAGCCGGACTAGCGGGGGGTCCAACACAGATACGCAGTATTTT
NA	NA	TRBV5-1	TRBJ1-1	CASSLETEAFF	TGCGCCAGCAGCTTGGAAACTGAAGCTTTCTTT
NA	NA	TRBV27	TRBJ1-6	CASSLQQTSSYNSPLHF	TGTGCCAGCAGTTTACAACAGACGAGCTCCTATAATTCACCCCTCCACTTT
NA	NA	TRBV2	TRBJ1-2	CASSELEVGYTF	TGTGCCAGCAGTGAGCTAGAAGTTGGCTACACCTTC
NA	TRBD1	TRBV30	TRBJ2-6	CAGQGAGANVLTF	TGTGCCGGACAGGGGGCTGGGGCCAACGTCCTGACTTTC
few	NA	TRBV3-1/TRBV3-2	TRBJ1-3	CASSQTTPSGNTIYF	TGTGCCAGCAGCCAGACAACTCCCTCTGGAAACACCATATATTTT
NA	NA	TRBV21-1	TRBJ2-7	CASTEFNRAGEQYF	TGTGCCAGCACTGAATTCAACAGGGCTGGAGAGCAGTACTTC
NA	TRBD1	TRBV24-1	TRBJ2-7	CATSDSGGKYEQYF	TGTGCCACCAGTGACTCAGGGGGAAAGTACGAGCAGTACTTC
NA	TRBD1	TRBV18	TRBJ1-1	CASSPLGQGNRNTEAFF	TGTGCCAGCTCACCACTGGGACAGGGAAATCGGAACACTGAAGCTTTCTTT
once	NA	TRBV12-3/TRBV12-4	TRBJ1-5	CASSSNANQPQHF	TGTGCCAGCAGCAGCAACGCCAATCAGCCCCAGCATTTT
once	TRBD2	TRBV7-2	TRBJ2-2	CASSLGRLAGVNTGELFF	TGTGCCAGCAGCTTAGGGCGACTAGCGGGAGTAAACACCGGGGAGCTGTTTTTT
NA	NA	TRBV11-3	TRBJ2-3	CASSFGPRGTDTQYF	TGTGCCAGCAGCTTCGGACCTAGGGGCACAGATACGCAGTATTTT
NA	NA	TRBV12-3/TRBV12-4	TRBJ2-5	CASSFAQETQYF	TGTGCCAGCAGTTTCGCGCAAGAGACCCAGTACTTC
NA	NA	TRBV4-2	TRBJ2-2	CASSQERRRSNPGLFF	TGTGCCAGCAGCCAAGAAAGGCGCCGATCGAACCCAGGGCTGTTTTTT
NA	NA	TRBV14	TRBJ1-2	CASSQERYYGYTF	TGTGCCAGCAGCCAAGAAAGATACTATGGCTACACCTTC
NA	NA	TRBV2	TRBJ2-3	CATVGGGYTDTQYF	TGTGCCACTGTAGGGGGGGGGTACACAGATACGCAGTATTTT
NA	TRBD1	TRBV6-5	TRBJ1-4	CASSRGTGYEKLFF	TGTGCCAGCAGCCGCGGGACAGGGTATGAAAAACTGTTTTTT
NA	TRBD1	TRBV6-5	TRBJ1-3	CASSSGTGRNTIYF	TGTGCCAGCAGCTCCGGGACAGGGCGGAACACCATATATTTT
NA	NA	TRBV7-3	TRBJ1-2	CASSPQGFLDYGYTF	TGTGCCAGCAGCCCTCAGGGTTTTTTGGACTATGGCTACACCTTC
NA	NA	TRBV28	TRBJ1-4	CASSLAGAQSEKLFF	TGTGCCAGCAGTTTGGCAGGGGCGCAGAGTGAAAAACTGTTTTTT
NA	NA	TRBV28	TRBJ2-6	CASSPFTSSHSGANVLTF	TGTGCCAGCAGCCCTTTTACTAGTTCCCACTCTGGGGCCAACGTCCTGACTTTC
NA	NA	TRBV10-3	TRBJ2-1	CAIAVKPPSEQFF	TGTGCCATCGCGGTCAAACCGCCTAGTGAGCAGTTCTTC
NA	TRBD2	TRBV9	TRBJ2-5	CASSSPAGGKETQYF	TGTGCCAGCAGCTCTCCGGCGGGGGGGAAAGAGACCCAGTACTTC
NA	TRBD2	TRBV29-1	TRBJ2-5	CSVRDYFSNYEETQYF	TGCAGCGTTCGGGACTACTTTTCGAACTACGAAGAGACCCAGTACTTC